The TCR beta chain described here comes from a study of cytomegalovirus exposure and HLA in healthy donors. Germline-derived CDR1 and CDR2 are SGDLS and YYNGEE. The V segment lost 4 bases and the J segment 5 bases; nucleotides outside the gene matches: 9. The CDR3 has 16 residues. The assay was immunoSEQ multiplex PCR, and TCRdb's table has in-frame clones only and misses some. Among about 98,000 clones listed, roughly nine tenths were seen once. Material: PBMCs. This chain uses TRBV9 with TRBJ2-3; 11 positions match TRBD2. The clonotype was recovered from a man between 18 and 29 years old in good health and CMV-seropositive. CDR3 sequence: CASSPSLAGGLDTQYF. The CDR3 nucleotides read TGTGCCAGCAGCCCCTCGCTAGCGGGGGGATTAGATACGCAGTATTTT.